These 5 T cell receptor beta chains share one sample of origin, sequenced in a study of blood T cell repertoires in COVID-19. Generated by immunoSEQ multiplex PCR, the TCRdb table keeps only in-frame clones and is missing some. The data contain about 260,000 clones, around four fifths of them singletons. Sequencing was carried out using peripheral blood. The origin of the receptors is a woman between 50 and 59 years old who had recovered from COVID-19.

This rearrangement joins TRBV5-8 to TRBJ1-2; D might be TRBD1 (6 bases). The CDR3 has 12 residues. CDR1 SGHTS and CDR2 YDEGEE come from the germline V gene. Trimming cost V 5 bases and J 8 bases, with 13 bases left between them. CDR3 sequence (DNA): TGTGCCAGCAGTCCTGGACAGAGAGGCTACACCTTC. This codes for CASSPGQRGYTF.

The chain is built from TRBV4-1 and TRBJ2-5, with D possibly matching TRBD2 (6 bases). V shed 1 base and J shed 5 bases, with 8 bases lying between them. The CDR3 length is 13 residues. From germline, CDR1 is MGHRA and CDR2 YSYEKL. CDR3 sequence (DNA): TGCGCCAGCAGCCAAGCGGGAGTCGAGACCCAGTACTTC. It translates to CASSQAGVETQYF.

The chain employs TRBV5-6 and TRBJ2-3; 7 nucleotides match TRBD2. J was trimmed by 3 bases and V by 0 bases; bases with no gene match: 4. In germline, CDR1 is SGHDT, CDR2 YYEEEE. The CDR3 sequence is 15 residues long. The CDR3 sequence is CASSLEAGWTDTQYF. The CDR3 region has the DNA TGTGCCAGCAGCTTGGAAGCGGGGTGGACAGATACGCAGTATTTT.

The chain joins TRBV29-1 to TRBJ2-5; a possible D gene is TRBD1 (5 bases). This CDR3 is 14 amino acids long. CDR1 is SQVTM, CDR2 ANQGSEA, per germline. V gave up 3 bases and J gave up 4 bases, with 15 bases separating them. CDR3 bases: TGCAGCGTTGATCCGGCCAGGGCCGGAGAGACCCAGTACTTC. Translating gives CSVDPARAGETQYF.

This sequence joins TRBV12-3 or TRBV12-4 and TRBJ2-3, with unresolved D. The V end was cut by 8 bases, the J end by 6 bases, with 15 bases between. The CDR3 totals 13 residues. The CDR3 here is CASAEPGPDTQYF. For the CDR3, the DNA is TGTGCCAGCGCCGAGCCCGGTCCGGATACGCAGTATTTT.